This entry lists 10 T cell receptor beta chains sequenced from one sample in a study of blood T cell repertoires in COVID-19. The table came from immunoSEQ multiplex PCR; TCRdb's copy has only in-frame clones and leaves some out. Found here are tens of thousands of clones, 73% of them singletons; the top ten hold roughly 61%. The sequencing input was peripheral blood. Source of these receptors: a man older than 75 with acute or convalescent COVID-19.

The rearrangement uses TRBV7-2 and TRBJ1-2; 8 bases align to TRBD1. CDR3 length: 14 residues. V lost 5 bases and J lost 4; bases outside the gene matches: 6. Per the germline V gene, CDR1 is SGHTA and CDR2 is FQGNSA. The CDR3 spells CASSPGQGAYGYTF. The CDR3 nucleotides read TGTGCCAGCAGCCCCGGACAGGGCGCCTATGGCTACACCTTC.

This CDR3 reads CASSLIGGGPGANVLTF. DNA of the CDR3: TGTGCCAGCAGCTTAATAGGCGGGGGGCCCGGGGCCAACGTCCTGACTTTC. The rearrangement uses TRBV7-3 and TRBJ2-6; TRBD2 matches 8 bases. There are 17 residues in the CDR3. Per germline, CDR1 SGHTA and CDR2 FQGTGA. V shed 1 base, J shed 4 bases, and the junction held 6 bases outside the gene matches.

The rearrangement links TRBV3-1 (or the pseudogene TRBV3-2) to TRBJ2-3; 9 positions match TRBD2. Trimming took 2 bases from V and 10 from J; bases not matched to a gene: 10. The CDR3 consists of 15 residues. Germline V CDR1 and CDR2: LGHDT, YNNKEL (reference sequence). CDR3 sequence: CASSQLAGGPDPQYF. CDR3 nucleotides: TGTGCCAGCAGCCAATTGGCGGGAGGGCCAGACCCGCAGTATTTT.

Points on this clone: One end of the junction is discordant with germline, which a read error may explain. V usage is TRBV6-1 and J usage is TRBJ2-4; TRBD2 agrees at 8 bases. Germline V gives CDR1 MNHNS, CDR2 SASEGT. The CDR3 has 17 residues. In DNA form, the CDR3 reads TGTGCCAACAGTGAAGGGAGCGGGAGCTTAGCCAAAAACATTCAGTACTTC. It translates to CANSEGSGSLAKNIQYF.

This chain joins TRBV9 and TRBJ1-3, with 7 bases identical to TRBD1. J gave up 0 bases and V 7 bases, and 7 bases lay outside the gene matches. Germline V CDR1 and CDR2: SGDLS, YYNGEE. The CDR3 runs to 15 residues. The CDR3, as DNA: TGTGCCAGCTCCGACAGGGTGGACTCTGGAAACACCATATATTTT. This translates into CASSDRVDSGNTIYF.

The V call is TRBV5-1, the J call TRBJ1-4; 8 nucleotides line up with TRBD1. V lost 4 bases and J lost 8; bases outside the gene matches: 10. CDR1 is SGHRS, CDR2 YFSETQ, per germline. The CDR3 has 15 residues. CDR3 sequence: CASSRLGQGEEKLFF. CDR3 bases: TGCGCCAGCAGCCGACTCGGACAGGGTGAGGAAAAACTGTTTTTT.

V gene TRBV30 combines with J gene TRBJ2-7, with TRBD1 matching 9 bases. V gave up 3 bases and J gave up 5 bases; unmatched junction bases: 8. The CDR3 length is 14 residues. Germline assignment: CDR1 GTSNPN and CDR2 SVGIG (reference sequence). Here the CDR3 DNA reads TGTGCCTGGAGATCCGGGACAGGGAGGGACGAGCAGTACTTC. Protein product: CAWRSGTGRDEQYF. Based on the CDR3 plus reference TRBV30 and TRBJ2-7, the full variable domain is SQTIHQWPATLVQPVGSPLSLECTVEGTSNPNLYWYRQAAGRGLQLLFYSVGIGQISSEVPQNLSASRPQDRQFILSSKKLLLSDSGFYLCAWRSGTGRDEQYFGPGTRLTVT.

To note about this clone: Other DNA sequences within the sample encode an identical CDR3. The gene calls are TRBV19 and TRBJ1-1; 10 nucleotides match TRBD1. The trim removed 6 bases at V and 3 bases at J, leaving 1 base unmatched. The CDR3 runs to 13 residues. CDR1 and CDR2 from the germline V gene are LNHDA and SQIVND (reference sequence). CDR3 loop: CASSDRGHTEAFF. CDR3 nucleotide sequence: TGTGCCAGTAGCGACAGGGGGCACACTGAAGCTTTCTTT.

This clone was counted many times. V is TRBV29-1 and J is TRBJ2-3, with D perhaps matching TRBD2 (5 bases). This CDR3 is 12 amino acids long. V lost 4 bases, J lost 0 bases, and 5 bases lay in between. Germline lookup yields CDR1 SQVTM and CDR2 ANQGSEA. The CDR3 DNA reads as TGCAGCGTTGGGACTAGCACAGATACGCAGTATTTT. This translates into CSVGTSTDTQYF.

The chain is built from TRBV5-4 and TRBJ2-3; D ambiguous. CDR3 size: 16 residues. Germline CDR1 is SGHNT and CDR2 is YYREEE (reference sequence). Trimming removed 4 bases from V and 6 bases from J, with 21 bases in between. This CDR3 is CASSPPGWRSGDTQYF. CDR3 coding DNA: TGTGCCAGCAGCCCCCCTGGGTGGCGGAGTGGGGATACGCAGTATTTT. Complete variable domain (other parts from reference TRBV5-4 and TRBJ2-3): ETGVTQSPTHLIKTRGQQVTLRCSSQSGHNTVSWYQQALGQGPQFIFQYYREEENGRGNFPPRFSGLQFPNYSSELNVNALELDDSALYLCASSPPGWRSGDTQYFGPGTRLTVL.